This T cell receptor (beta chain) emerged from a study of early T cells in non-severe SARS-CoV-2 infection. TCRdb processed the 5' RACE reads anew with MiXCR; each CDR3 protein has one entry. The sample records 40,000 to 45,000 distinct CDR3 sequences, 4.7% being singletons. Germline V CDR1 and CDR2: DFQATT, SNEGSKA (reference sequence). After removal of 5 bases from V and 4 bases from J, the junction contained 10 bases not matched to a gene. This CDR3 has 15 amino acids. The sequence derives from an adult who was a healthcare worker with PCR-confirmed SARS-CoV-2 infection or an uninfected control (not recorded which). The chain employs TRBV20-1 and TRBJ2-7; 11 bases align to TRBD2. Sequencing was done on a sample of whole blood. The CDR3 DNA reads TGCAGTGCTCCATTACCGACTAGCGGGGTGTACGAGCAGTACTTC. It is translated as CSAPLPTSGVYEQYF.